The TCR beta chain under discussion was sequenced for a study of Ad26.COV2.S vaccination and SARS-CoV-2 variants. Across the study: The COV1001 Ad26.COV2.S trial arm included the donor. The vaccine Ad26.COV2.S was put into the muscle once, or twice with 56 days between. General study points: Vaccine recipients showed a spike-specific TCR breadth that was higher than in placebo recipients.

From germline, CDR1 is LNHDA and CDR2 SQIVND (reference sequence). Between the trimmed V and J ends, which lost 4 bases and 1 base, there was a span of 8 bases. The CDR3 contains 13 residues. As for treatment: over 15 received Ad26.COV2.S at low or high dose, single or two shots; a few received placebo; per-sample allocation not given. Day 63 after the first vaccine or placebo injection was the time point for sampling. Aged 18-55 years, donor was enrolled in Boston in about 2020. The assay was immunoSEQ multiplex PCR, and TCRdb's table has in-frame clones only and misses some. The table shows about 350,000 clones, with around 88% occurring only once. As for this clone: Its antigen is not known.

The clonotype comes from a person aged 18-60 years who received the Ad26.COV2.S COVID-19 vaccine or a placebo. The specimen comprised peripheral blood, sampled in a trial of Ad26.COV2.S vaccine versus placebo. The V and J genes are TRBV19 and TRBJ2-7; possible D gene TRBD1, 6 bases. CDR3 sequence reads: CASSRTVSYEQYF. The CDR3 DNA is TGTGCCAGTAGTAGGACAGTGTCCTACGAGCAGTACTTC.